This TCR beta chain derives from a study of T cells in localized non-small cell lung cancer. Method: immunoSEQ multiplex PCR; TCRdb's copy keeps in-frame clones and lacks some. The table lists about 1,500 clones, roughly a sixth of them singletons. Atypia-free adjacent lung came from at least 2 cm beyond the tumor margin. This clone occurred once. Its specificity is not known. The study's findings and limits: Median detection of top 100 tumor clones in adjacent lung was around 60 clones. Without multi-region sequencing, intratumor heterogeneity could not be excluded. The study found T cell clonality highest in uninvolved adjacent lung, above tumor.

Germline V gene data show CDR1 as MDHEN and CDR2 as SYDVKM. V shed 2 bases and J shed 4 bases, with 20 bases lying between them. This CDR3 is built from 17 residues. The origin of this receptor is a female donor aged 60 or older with stage II lung adenocarcinoma. This sequence joins TRBV28 and TRBJ1-2, with D tentatively TRBD1 (6 bases). The sequences come from normal lung tissue next to the tumor, collected before any cancer treatment. The CDR3 nucleotides are TGTGCCAGCAGTTTAGGCAGGGGAGGGGGTCTAGGCTATGGCTACACCTTC. This gives the protein CASSLGRGGGLGYGYTF.